These 20 T cell receptor beta chains share one sample of origin, sequenced in a study of metastatic and nonmetastatic thyroid tumors. Via MiXCR, TCRdb re-called the PCR reads. Of about 15,000 clones in the sample, about 31% were seen once. Every patient underwent thyroid surgery untreated. Source material: tumor tissue. The receptors were gathered from a female donor with papillary thyroid cancer or a benign thyroid nodule (not recorded which). Some clones in this sample may be carry-over from other donors' samples.

The table lists this clone with many counts. J is TRBJ1-3 and V is TRBV7-2; the D gene is possibly TRBD1 (5 bases). V was trimmed by 2 bases and J by 3 bases, leaving 14 bases between them. Per germline, CDR1 SGHTA and CDR2 FQGNSA. The CDR3 runs 16 residues. This CDR3 reads CASSLYQGYDGNTIYF. In DNA, the CDR3 is TGTGCCAGCAGCTTATACCAGGGCTATGATGGAAACACCATATATTTT.

This clone appeared many times. The chain has TRBV15 and TRBJ2-7; 7 nucleotides match TRBD2. Germline V CDR1 and CDR2: LNHNV, YYDKDF (reference sequence). This CDR3 spans 15 amino acids. J gave up 1 base and V 4 bases, and 7 bases lay outside the gene matches. The CDR3 DNA reads TGTGCCACCAGCAATACGGGAGGCGGTTCCTACGAGCAGTACTTC. Residues: CATSNTGGGSYEQYF.

The rearrangement joins TRBV20-1 to TRBJ2-1, with D maybe TRBD2 (6 bases). In germline, CDR1 is DFQATT, CDR2 SNEGSKA (reference sequence). V was pared by 6 bases and J by 1 base, with 13 bases between. The CDR3 is made up of 14 amino acids. The CDR3 bases are TGCAGTGCGAGTACGGGGGATTCCTACAATGAGCAGTTCTTC. Residues: CSASTGDSYNEQFF.

The chain couples TRBV7-2 to TRBJ2-2, with TRBD2 identical over 8 bases. The J segment lost 7 bases and the V segment lost 5 bases, leaving 9 bases of the junction unmatched. The germline V gene encodes CDR1 SGHTA and CDR2 FQGNSA. The CDR3 runs to 15 residues. This CDR3 is CASSPSGGIRGELFF. The CDR3 coding sequence is TGTGCCAGCAGCCCTTCGGGAGGGATTCGCGGGGAGCTGTTTTTT.

The V call is TRBV12-5, the J call TRBJ2-7, with TRBD2 identical over 7 bases. Germline CDR1 reads LGHNT; CDR2 reads FRNRAP. J gave up 2 bases and V 7 bases, and 5 bases lay outside the gene matches. The CDR3 runs to 13 residues. This CDR3 reads CASALGGAYEQYF. The CDR3 nucleotides are TGTGCTAGTGCATTGGGGGGGGCCTACGAGCAGTACTTC.

The CDR3 DNA follows: TGTGCCAGCGCCTGGCGTAGGGGATTCCTGGGCACAGATACGCAGTATTTT. Protein product: CASAWRRGFLGTDTQYF. V gene TRBV12-3 or TRBV12-4 combines with J gene TRBJ2-3; tentative D call: TRBD1 (5 bases). The length of the CDR3 is 17 residues. V was pared by 8 bases and J by 1 base, with 22 bases between.

This clone turned up a few times. The CDR3 bases are TGTGCCAGCAGTTACTCTCGCGACAGGGGTCCCTCGGGCGGCTACACCTTC. This codes for CASSYSRDRGPSGGYTF. The rearrangement links TRBV6-5 to TRBJ1-2, with 8 nucleotides matching TRBD1. This CDR3 has 17 amino acids. The ends lost 0 bases at V and 8 bases at J; junction bases unmatched: 14. In germline, CDR1 is MNHEY, CDR2 SVGAGI.

The chain recombines TRBV6-6 with TRBJ1-3, with 7 bases matching TRBD1. After removal of 3 bases from V and 4 bases from J, the junction contained 9 bases not matched to a gene. CDR1 and CDR2 (germline): MNHNY, SVGAGI (reference sequence). This CDR3 region has 16 residues. Written as DNA, the CDR3 is TGTGCCAGCAGTTATCCCGGGATAGGGGGCGGAAACACCATATATTTT. Its translation is CASSYPGIGGGNTIYF.

The V and J genes are TRBV20-1 and TRBJ2-2; TRBD2 might be the D (6 bases). The CDR3 length is 16 residues. Germline V gene sequence: CDR1 DFQATT, CDR2 SNEGSKA (reference sequence). The germline V and J ends were trimmed by 0 bases and 0 bases, with 11 bases remaining between them. CDR3 sequence (DNA): TGCAGTGCTAGAGACCCTGGACTATCGAACACCGGGGAGCTGTTTTTT. Translation: CSARDPGLSNTGELFF.

The chain couples TRBV20-1 to TRBJ2-1; D is perhaps TRBD2 (6 bases). Per the germline V gene, CDR1 is DFQATT and CDR2 is SNEGSKA (reference sequence). The CDR3 has 15 residues. V was trimmed by 1 base and J by 0 bases, leaving 10 bases between them. CDR3 sequence (DNA): TGCAGTGCTAGAGTAGCGGCTTACTCCTACAATGAGCAGTTCTTC. Its protein is CSARVAAYSYNEQFF.

At least ten counts were recorded for this clone. V gene TRBV19 combines with J gene TRBJ2-5, with D perhaps matching TRBD2 (6 bases). Per germline, CDR1 LNHDA and CDR2 SQIVND (reference sequence). Trimming left V 5 bases short and J 1 base short, with 8 bases between. CDR3 length: 13 residues. Here the CDR3 DNA reads TGTGCCAGTAGTTGGGACTTCCAAGAGACCCAGTACTTC. Its protein is CASSWDFQETQYF.

This chain joins TRBV2 and TRBJ2-1; perhaps TRBD2 as D (6 bases). Germline CDR1 and CDR2: SNHLY and FYNNEI. This CDR3 is 15 amino acids long. V lost 6 bases and J lost 1, with 13 bases in between. The CDR3 protein is CASRSSGSSYNEQFF. Here the CDR3 DNA reads TGTGCCAGCAGGAGTAGCGGTTCGTCCTACAATGAGCAGTTCTTC.

The rearrangement uses TRBV12-3 or TRBV12-4 and TRBJ2-5; 8 nucleotides agree with TRBD1. The CDR3 spans 15 residues. V trimming: 6 bases; J trimming: 1 base; junction bases outside the gene matches: 7. The CDR3: CASRLDRELQETQYF. CDR3 sequence (DNA): TGTGCCAGCAGATTGGACAGGGAACTCCAAGAGACCCAGTACTTC.

This clone came up many times. This clone may be a read error of a much larger clone one base away. The gene calls are TRBV25-1 and TRBJ2-1, with 9 bases matching TRBD2. The CDR3 has 14 amino acids. Germline V gene data show CDR1 as MGHDK and CDR2 as SYGVNS. The trim removed 4 bases at V and 9 bases at J, leaving 7 bases unmatched. The CDR3 here is CASSGRGLAGEQFF. DNA for the CDR3: TGTGCCAGCAGTGGCAGGGGACTAGCTGGTGAGCAGTTCTTC.

This chain links TRBV6-1 with TRBJ2-7, with 8 bases matching TRBD1. Trimming removed 6 bases from V and 7 bases from J; junction bases left unmatched: 8. The germline V gene has CDR1 MNHNS and CDR2 SASEGT. This CDR3 has 13 residues. CDR3 residues: CASSWGQVPEQYF. CDR3 DNA: TGTGCCAGCAGCTGGGGACAGGTTCCTGAGCAGTACTTC.

This clone counts as medium-sized. The rearrangement joins TRBV20-1 to TRBJ1-1; TRBD1 matches 8 bases. The CDR3 sequence is 16 residues long. After removal of 0 bases from V and 1 base from J, the junction contained 7 bases not matched to a gene. The germline gives CDR1 DFQATT, CDR2 SNEGSKA (reference sequence). The CDR3 protein is CSARDHRQGTNTEAFF. The CDR3 DNA follows: TGCAGTGCTAGAGACCACCGACAGGGGACGAACACTGAAGCTTTCTTT.

This sequence joins TRBV30 and TRBJ2-2; 8 bases align to TRBD2. This CDR3 is built from 15 residues. V shed 0 bases, J shed 6 bases, and the junction held 6 bases outside the gene matches. CDR1 GTSNPN and CDR2 SVGIG come from the germline V gene (reference sequence). DNA for the CDR3: TGTGCCTGGAGTGTACGGCGGGGGGCAGCCGGGGAGCTGTTTTTT. As protein: CAWSVRRGAAGELFF.

In this sample, this clone is medium-sized. The rearrangement links TRBV2 to TRBJ2-7; tentative D call: TRBD1 (6 bases). V shed 7 bases and J shed 3 bases, with 19 bases lying between them. The CDR3 runs 15 residues. The germline CDR1 and CDR2 sequences are SNHLY and FYNNEI. CDR3 in amino acids: CASMTGGFGVYEQYF. In DNA form, the CDR3 reads TGTGCCAGCATGACAGGAGGCTTTGGGGTCTACGAGCAGTACTTC.

In this sample, this clone turned up many times. The chain joins TRBV7-9 to TRBJ2-1, with 7 bases fitting TRBD2. Germline V lookup: CDR1 SEHNR, CDR2 FQNEAQ (reference sequence). This CDR3 has 16 residues. V lost 4 bases, J lost 1 base, and 7 bases stayed unmatched. CDR3 in DNA: TGTGCCAGCAGCTCCGAGACTAGCTGGTCCTACAATGAGCAGTTCTTC. Translation gives CASSSETSWSYNEQFF.

Many counts were recorded for this clone. The chain combines TRBV19 with TRBJ2-1, with TRBD1 matching over 9 bases. The CDR3 contains 15 residues. Germline loops: CDR1 LNHDA, CDR2 SQIVND (reference sequence). V was pared by 2 bases and J by 4 bases, with 3 bases of the junction left unmatched. The CDR3 loop is CASSIIGTGYNEQFF. CDR3 DNA: TGTGCCAGTAGTATAATTGGGACAGGGTACAATGAGCAGTTCTTC.